One and the same sample provided the 20 T cell receptor beta chains below, sequenced in a study of cytomegalovirus exposure and HLA in healthy donors. Researchers ran the PCR with 60 Vbeta and 13 Jbeta primers. TCRdb keeps only in-frame clones here, not all; method: immunoSEQ multiplex PCR. The table lists some 180,000 clones, roughly 84% of them singletons. Sequencing was carried out using PBMCs. The receptor source for this set is a girl less than two years old in good health and CMV-seronegative.

This clone was detected only a few times. This rearrangement joins TRBV27 to TRBJ2-1, with 8 bases matching TRBD2. Germline V gives CDR1 MNHEY, CDR2 SMNVEV (reference sequence). The CDR3 sequence is 16 residues long. V lost 3 bases to trimming and J lost 8 bases; unmatched junction nucleotides: 12. CDR3 nucleotide sequence: TGTGCCAGCAGTTTTACCCCGGGACTAGGATACGATGAGCAGTTCTTC. The encoded protein is CASSFTPGLGYDEQFF.

The rearrangement links TRBV7-9 to TRBJ2-7, with D unclear. V was trimmed by 0 bases and J by 0 bases, leaving 6 bases between them. There are 14 residues in the CDR3. In germline, CDR1 is SEHNR, CDR2 FQNEAQ (reference sequence). This chain's CDR3 is CASSLAGSSYEQYF. The CDR3 nucleotides are TGTGCCAGCAGCTTAGCGGGCTCCTCCTACGAGCAGTACTTC.

V is TRBV4-1 and J is TRBJ2-7, with 8 nucleotides matching TRBD1. With V trimmed by 2 bases and J by 0 bases, 15 bases remained unmatched. CDR1 is MGHRA, CDR2 YSYEKL, per germline. This CDR3 spans 19 amino acids. CDR3 sequence (DNA): TGCGCCAGCAGCCAATATTCTCTCCTAGGACAGGGAGCCTCCTACGAGCAGTACTTC. This sequence encodes CASSQYSLLGQGASYEQYF.

V and J are TRBV15 and TRBJ2-2, with 8 bases fitting TRBD1. The CDR3 covers 16 residues. V was clipped by 4 bases and J by 3 bases; unmatched bases: 7. Germline-derived CDR1 and CDR2 are LNHNV and YYDKDF (reference sequence). The DNA for the CDR3 is TGTGCCACCAGCATCAGGGGGCGCGGGTACACCGGGGAGCTGTTTTTT. It specifies CATSIRGRGYTGELFF. Looking up the rest from reference TRBV15 and TRBJ2-2 gives the full variable domain: DAMVIQNPRYQVTQFGKPVTLSCSQTLNHNVMYWYQQKSSQAPKLLFHYYDKDFNNEADTPDNFQSRRPNTSFCFLDIRSPGLGDTAMYLCATSIRGRGYTGELFFGEGSRLTVL.

V gene TRBV19 combines with J gene TRBJ2-7; 9 bases fit TRBD1. The CDR3 runs to 15 residues. With V trimmed by 1 base and J by 7 bases, 8 bases remained unmatched. The germline CDR1 and CDR2 sequences are LNHDA and SQIVND (reference sequence). The CDR3 protein is CASSIGRTGDYEQYF. For the CDR3, the DNA is TGTGCCAGTAGTATAGGTAGGACAGGGGATTATGAGCAGTACTTC.

V is TRBV30 and J is TRBJ2-7, with D tentatively TRBD2 (6 bases). The CDR3 has 13 residues. Germline V gene data show CDR1 as GTSNPN and CDR2 as SVGIG (reference sequence). The CDR3 DNA sequence: TGTGCTTTGAGCGGGTTAAGGTACTACGAGCAGTACTTC. Amino acids: CALSGLRYYEQYF.

The rearrangement joins TRBV20-1 to TRBJ2-1; D is unclear. V gave up 6 bases and J gave up 3 bases, with 6 bases separating them. Germline values: CDR1 DFQATT, CDR2 SNEGSKA (reference sequence). The CDR3 runs to 11 residues. The CDR3 bases are TGCAGTGCAACCAGCTACAATGAGCAGTTCTTC. As protein: CSATSYNEQFF.

J is TRBJ2-5 and V is TRBV19; TRBD2 matches 8 bases. Germline V gives CDR1 LNHDA, CDR2 SQIVND (reference sequence). The CDR3 loop spans 16 amino acids. Losses at the gene ends were 5 bases for V and 1 base for J; bases not matched to a gene: 9. The CDR3 loop reads CASSPRAGGAQETQYF. The DNA of the CDR3 is TGTGCCAGTAGTCCGAGGGCGGGGGGAGCCCAAGAGACCCAGTACTTC.

V usage is TRBV11-2 and J usage is TRBJ1-1; weak D call: TRBD1 (5 bases). Germline assignment: CDR1 SGHAT and CDR2 FQNNGV. V was trimmed by 5 bases and J by 1 base, leaving 8 bases between them. CDR3 size: 13 residues. CDR3 residues: CASSTQGNTEAFF. The CDR3 DNA follows: TGTGCCAGCAGCACCCAGGGGAACACTGAAGCTTTCTTT.

This clone has a single count. This rearrangement joins TRBV6-5 to TRBJ1-2; perhaps TRBD1 as D (5 bases). There are 14 residues in the CDR3. The V gene lost 0 bases and the J gene lost 8 bases, with 13 bases spanning the gap. Looked up from germline, CDR1 is MNHEY and CDR2 is SVGAGI. CDR3 bases: TGTGCCAGCAGTTACTCGACACGGGGGAGCGGCTACACCTTC. The encoded protein is CASSYSTRGSGYTF.

The V call is TRBV4-2, the J call TRBJ2-7, with D possibly TRBD1 on 6 matching bases. Germline CDR1 is LGHNA and CDR2 is YNFKEQ. The CDR3 covers 16 residues. With 1 base removed from V and 3 bases from J, the gap between germline ends came to 16 bases. In DNA, the CDR3 is TGTGCCAGCAGCCAAGGTACCGGGACACTGAACTACGAGCAGTACTTC. Its translation is CASSQGTGTLNYEQYF.

This chain uses TRBV6-5 with TRBJ1-1; D is ambiguous. Trimming removed 0 bases at V and 4 bases at J, with 12 bases between. The CDR3 covers 15 residues. The germline CDR1 and CDR2 sequences are MNHEY and SVGAGI. The CDR3 loop reads CASSYSLYRSTEAFF. The CDR3 bases are TGTGCCAGCAGTTACTCCCTCTATAGGAGCACTGAAGCTTTCTTT.

The V call is TRBV29-1, the J call TRBJ2-5, with 11 bases aligning to TRBD2. V lost 3 bases, J lost 7 bases, and 7 bases stayed unmatched. The CDR3 totals 14 residues. From germline, CDR1 is SQVTM and CDR2 ANQGSEA. CDR3 sequence (DNA): TGCAGCGTTGATCCTAGCGGGGGGTTCGGGACCCAGTACTTC. It encodes CSVDPSGGFGTQYF.

This clone showed up just a few times. The genes are TRBV7-8 and TRBJ2-7, with 7 nucleotides matching TRBD1. The CDR3 has 15 residues. After removal of 5 bases from V and 0 bases from J, the junction contained 7 bases not matched to a gene. The germline gives CDR1 SGHVS, CDR2 FQNEAQ. CDR3 sequence reads: CASSTKTGSSYEQYF. The CDR3 DNA sequence: TGTGCCAGCAGCACAAAGACAGGGAGCTCCTACGAGCAGTACTTC.

V and J are TRBV30 and TRBJ2-7; the D gene is possibly TRBD2 (6 bases). This CDR3 has 15 residues. V was pared by 7 bases and J by 2 bases, with 21 bases between. Germline values: CDR1 GTSNPN, CDR2 SVGIG (reference sequence). The CDR3 spells CAYTTNRDSTYEQYF. For the CDR3, the DNA is TGTGCCTACACCACTAACCGGGACTCCACCTACGAGCAGTACTTC.

The CDR3 protein is CALGKGGRNEKLFF. The CDR3 nucleotides are TGTGCCCTCGGGAAGGGCGGGAGGAATGAAAAACTGTTTTTT. The chain recombines TRBV6-1 with TRBJ1-4, with D hard to call. Germline V gene sequence: CDR1 MNHNS, CDR2 SASEGT. CDR3 length: 14 residues. The ends were cut back, 11 bases at V and 5 bases at J, with 18 bases in the middle.

The chain carries TRBV7-3 and TRBJ1-4, with a tentative D call TRBD1 (5 bases). The V gene lost 3 bases and the J gene lost 4 bases, with 12 bases spanning the gap. The CDR3 is 15 residues long. Germline V lookup: CDR1 SGHTA, CDR2 FQGTGA. The DNA for the CDR3 is TGTGCCAGCAGCTTTCACTCAGACAGTAATGAAAAACTGTTTTTT. Amino acid sequence: CASSFHSDSNEKLFF. The complete variable domain, with remaining parts taken from reference TRBV7-3 and TRBJ1-4, reads GAGVSQTPSNKVTEKGKYVELRCDPISGHTALYWYRQSLGQGPEFLIYFQGTGAADDSGLPNDRFFAVRPEGSVSTLKIQRTERGDSAVYLCASSFHSDSNEKLFFGSGTQLSVL.

The chain joins TRBV7-2 to TRBJ2-3; possibly TRBD2 for D (5 bases). Germline V gene sequence: CDR1 SGHTA, CDR2 FQGNSA. The V and J ends lost 4 bases and 5 bases respectively, with 10 bases between them. The CDR3 length is 13 residues. The CDR3 DNA follows: TGTGCCAGCAGCTGGACCCGGGAAGATACGCAGTATTTT. Translated: CASSWTREDTQYF.

This sequence joins TRBV10-3 and TRBJ1-5, with a possible D match to TRBD1 (6 bases). The CDR3 sequence is 14 residues long. V was shortened by 4 bases and J by 2 bases, with 9 bases between the two germline ends. In germline, CDR1 is ENHRY, CDR2 SYGVKD. CDR3 amino acids: CAISGSGGNQPQHF. DNA for the CDR3: TGTGCCATCAGTGGGTCAGGGGGCAATCAGCCCCAGCATTTT.

The count of this clone is one. The chain has TRBV10-3 and TRBJ2-7; 7 positions agree with TRBD2. Trimming took 2 bases from V and 12 from J; bases not matched to a gene: 7. The CDR3 is made up of 12 amino acids. The germline CDR1 and CDR2 sequences are ENHRY and SYGVKD. The CDR3, as DNA: TGTGCCATCAGTGAGACGGACTGGGGGGGGTACTTC. Translation: CAISETDWGGYF.